This T cell receptor (beta chain) was retrieved from a study of beta chain features in type 1 diabetes. Study-level findings and limits: For Type 1 diabetes patients, all four CD4+ subsets carried TCRB CDR3s that were moderately but significantly shorter. Researchers could not determine here whether HLA type influences TCRB rearrangement. Naive, central memory and Treg TCRB repertoires seemed to resemble each other more closely in patients than they did in healthy donors.

The authors reverse transcribed all of the isolated RNA, so sequencing captured expressed TCRB transcripts. Sequencing was performed with immunoSEQ multiplex PCR; in TCRdb, only in-frame clones are kept and a portion is missing. Of around 56,000 clones listed, approximately 52% are singletons. Trimming at V came to 1 base and at J to 8 bases, leaving 12 bases not matched to a gene. Germline values: CDR1 SGHKS, CDR2 YYEKEE (reference sequence). The CDR3 loop spans 16 amino acids. Turning to this clone: No antigen is known for it.

Sequenced material: Tregs from blood. The J gene is TRBJ2-5, the V gene TRBV5-5; 9 nucleotides agree with TRBD1. The receptor was isolated from a woman in her thirties or forties with type 1 diabetes. CDR3 sequence: CASSLPQDRGGRTQYF. The DNA of the CDR3 is TGTGCCAGCAGCTTGCCCCAGGACAGGGGAGGGCGAACCCAGTACTTC.